A single T cell receptor (beta chain) is shown here with its context. What it binds is not known. This specimen comes from a study of cytomegalovirus exposure and HLA in healthy donors. Whole-study results and caveats: Some segments of the V type, notably TRBV6-2 and TRBV6-3, were excluded as indistinguishable.

Primers included in the PCR were 60 Vbeta and 13 Jbeta primers. Libraries were prepared by immunoSEQ multiplex PCR; TCRdb keeps only in-frame clonotypes and omits some of them. Its table lists about 47,000 clones. The V and J ends lost 3 bases and 2 bases respectively, with 11 bases between them. This CDR3 contains 14 residues. CDR1 KGHSH and CDR2 LQKENI come from the germline V gene. The chain combines TRBV18 with TRBJ2-7, with D perhaps matching TRBD1 (5 bases). The sequencing sample was made of PBMCs. The receptor was derived from a male donor in good health and CMV-seronegative. The CDR3, as DNA: TGTGCCAGCTCACCGATTAAGGGGCCCTACGAGCAGTACTTC. This gives the protein CASSPIKGPYEQYF.